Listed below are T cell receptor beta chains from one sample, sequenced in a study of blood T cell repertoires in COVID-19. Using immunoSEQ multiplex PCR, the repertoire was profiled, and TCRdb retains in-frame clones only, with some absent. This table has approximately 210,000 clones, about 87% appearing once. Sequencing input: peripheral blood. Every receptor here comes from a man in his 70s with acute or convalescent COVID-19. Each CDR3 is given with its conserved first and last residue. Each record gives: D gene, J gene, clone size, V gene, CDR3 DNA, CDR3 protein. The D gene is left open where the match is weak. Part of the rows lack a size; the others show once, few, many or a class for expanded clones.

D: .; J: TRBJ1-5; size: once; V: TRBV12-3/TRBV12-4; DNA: TGTGCCACTACCGGACAGAACAATCAGCCCCAGCATTTT; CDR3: CATTGQNNQPQHF
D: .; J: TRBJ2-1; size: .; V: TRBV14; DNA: TGTGCCAGCAGCCCTGGAGGAAAGCAGTTCTTC; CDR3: CASSPGGKQFF
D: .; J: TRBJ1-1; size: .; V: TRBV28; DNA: TGTGCCAGCAGTTTATGGGGGCGCGGCACTGAAGCTTTCTTT; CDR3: CASSLWGRGTEAFF
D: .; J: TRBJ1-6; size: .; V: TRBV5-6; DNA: TGTGCCAGCAGCCCGGGGACTCCGGATTCACCCCTCCACTTT; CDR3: CASSPGTPDSPLHF
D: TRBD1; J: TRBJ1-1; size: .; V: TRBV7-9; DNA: TGTGCCACCCAGGGGGGAGGCGGGATGAACACTGAAGCTTTCTTT; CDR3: CATQGGGGMNTEAFF
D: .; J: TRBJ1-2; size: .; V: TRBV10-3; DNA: TGTGCCATCAGCCAGGGGTATGGCTACACCTTC; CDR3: CAISQGYGYTF
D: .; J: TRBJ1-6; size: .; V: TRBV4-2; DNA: TGTGCCAGCAGCCAAGAAAAACAGAGCTCCTATAATTCACCCCTCCACTTT; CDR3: CASSQEKQSSYNSPLHF
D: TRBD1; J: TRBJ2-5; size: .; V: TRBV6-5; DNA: TGTGCCAGCAGTCCCCCAGACAGGGGCGAGACCCAGTACTTC; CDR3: CASSPPDRGETQYF
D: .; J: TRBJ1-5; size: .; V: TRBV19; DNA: TGTGCCAGTAGTATCAGGGGCATGGGTCAGCCCCAGCATTTT; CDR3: CASSIRGMGQPQHF
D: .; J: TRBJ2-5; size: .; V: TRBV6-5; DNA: TGTGCCACCCGGGTGGAGACCCAGTACTTC; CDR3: CATRVETQYF
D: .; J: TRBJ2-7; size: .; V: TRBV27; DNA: TGTGCCAGCAGTTTCGCTTTACTAGTCGGCGAGCAGTACTTC; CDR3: CASSFALLVGEQYF
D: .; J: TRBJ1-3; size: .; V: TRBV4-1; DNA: TGCGCCAGCAGCCAAGCCTTAGGGGTTGACGCAAACACCATATATTTT; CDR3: CASSQALGVDANTIYF
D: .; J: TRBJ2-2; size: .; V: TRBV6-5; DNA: TGTGCCAGCAGTCCCCCCCGAGACACCGGGGAGCTGTTTTTT; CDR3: CASSPPRDTGELFF
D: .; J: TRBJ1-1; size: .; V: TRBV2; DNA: TGTGCCAGCCCCCGGACTCCACCAATCCAGAACACTGAAGCTTTCTTT; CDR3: CASPRTPPIQNTEAFF
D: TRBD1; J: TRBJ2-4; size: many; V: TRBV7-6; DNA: TGTGCCAGCAGCTCTACCGGGACAGGGAAAAACATTCAGTACTTC; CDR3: CASSSTGTGKNIQYF
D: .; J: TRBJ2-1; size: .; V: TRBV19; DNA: TGTGCCAGTAGTATAGGGGACTCTTACTACAATGAGCAGTTCTTC; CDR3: CASSIGDSYYNEQFF
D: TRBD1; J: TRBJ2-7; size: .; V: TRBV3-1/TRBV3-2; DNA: TGTGCCAGCAGTACGACAGGGGCATACGAGCAGTACTTC; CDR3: CASSTTGAYEQYF
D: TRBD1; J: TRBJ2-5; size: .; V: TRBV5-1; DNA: TGCGCCAGCAGCTTGGGGGGGACAGGATTCCAAGAGACCCAGTACTTC; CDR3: CASSLGGTGFQETQYF
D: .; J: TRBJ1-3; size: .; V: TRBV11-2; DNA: TGTGCCAGCAGCCGAGATCGGGTATTGGAGAACACCATATATTTT; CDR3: CASSRDRVLENTIYF
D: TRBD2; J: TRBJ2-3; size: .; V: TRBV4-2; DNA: TGTGCCAGCAGCCCGGACGGACTAGCCCCCACAGATACGCAGTATTTT; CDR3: CASSPDGLAPTDTQYF
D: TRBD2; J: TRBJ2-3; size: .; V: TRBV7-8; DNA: TGTGCCAGCAACCAGCGGGATACAGATACGCAGTATTTT; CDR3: CASNQRDTDTQYF
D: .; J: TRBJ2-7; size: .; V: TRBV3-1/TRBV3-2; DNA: TGTGCCAGCAGCCCGCAGTTGGCAGTCTCCTACGAGCAGTACTTC; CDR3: CASSPQLAVSYEQYF
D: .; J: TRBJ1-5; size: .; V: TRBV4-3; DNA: TGCGCCAGCAGCCAAGGGGAAGGCGGGACCCAGCATTTT; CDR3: CASSQGEGGTQHF
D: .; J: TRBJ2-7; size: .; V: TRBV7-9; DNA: TGTGCCAGCACCAGCGGATGGGAGCAGTACTTC; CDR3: CASTSGWEQYF
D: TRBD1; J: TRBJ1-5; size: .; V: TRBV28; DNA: TGTGCCAGCACCCTGACAGGGAACTATCAGCCCCAGCATTTT; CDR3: CASTLTGNYQPQHF
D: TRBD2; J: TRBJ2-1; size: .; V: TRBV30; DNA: TGTGCCTGGAGTGTACGAGCGGGAGGGCCAGGCAATGAGCAGTTCTTC; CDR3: CAWSVRAGGPGNEQFF
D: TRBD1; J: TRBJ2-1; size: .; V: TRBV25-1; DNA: TGTGCCAGCAGTGGGACGACAGGGGAGTCCTACAATGAGCAGTTCTTC; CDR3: CASSGTTGESYNEQFF